Presented here are 9 T cell receptor beta chains from one specimen sequenced in a study of OX40 agonist ivuxolimab in advanced cancers. Library preparation employed the immunoSEQ multiplex PCR assay. Sourced from immuneACCESS, this table was stored by TCRdb with only in-frame sequences that have V and J called. A share of the clones is absent; for the studies checked, an unresolved V gene accounts for under half, and the remainder has no known explanation. This sample is represented by approximately 87,000 clones; roughly 90% of them were singletons. The ten biggest clones cover around 3.4% of the sample. The specimen comprised CD4+ or CD8+ T cells sorted from blood, sampled in a trial of the OX40 agonist ivuxolimab. The receptor set was obtained from an adult with an advanced solid tumor such as melanoma, head and neck, liver or kidney cancer.

V and J are TRBV7-9 and TRBJ2-7, with a tentative D call TRBD1 (6 bases). Looked up from germline, CDR1 is SEHNR and CDR2 is FQNEAQ (reference sequence). The CDR3 extends over 14 amino acids. Trimming shortened V by 2 bases and J by 0 bases, and 8 bases separated the two germline ends. The CDR3 DNA reads as TGTGCCAGCAGCTTACCGGGACACTCCTACGAGCAGTACTTC. Its translation: CASSLPGHSYEQYF.

The V call is TRBV4-3, the J call TRBJ2-1; 7 bases align to TRBD1. The junction had 10 bases not matched to a gene; V was cut back by 1 base and J by 4 bases. The germline V gene has CDR1 LGHNA and CDR2 YSLEER. CDR3 size: 17 residues. CDR3: CASSQALGTVPYNEQFF. In nucleotides, the CDR3 is TGCGCCAGCAGCCAAGCGCTCGGGACAGTCCCTTACAATGAGCAGTTCTTC.

The J gene is TRBJ1-1, the V gene TRBV18, with TRBD1 identical over 8 bases. With 1 base clipped from V and 0 bases from J, the junction kept 1 base outside the gene matches. In germline, CDR1 is KGHSH, CDR2 LQKENI. The CDR3 length is 15 residues. DNA for the CDR3: TGTGCCAGCTCACCACGGGGACAGGTGAACACTGAAGCTTTCTTT. This translates into CASSPRGQVNTEAFF.

The chain is built from TRBV7-2 and TRBJ2-7, with TRBD2 identical over 8 bases. Trimming removed 3 bases from V and 5 bases from J; junction bases left unmatched: 3. This CDR3 region has 13 residues. Germline CDR1 SGHTA, CDR2 FQGNSA. CDR3 in amino acids: CASSFSGGNEQYF. The CDR3 DNA follows: TGTGCCAGCAGCTTCAGCGGGGGCAACGAGCAGTACTTC.

This clone came up a few times. The genes are TRBV19 and TRBJ1-2; D perhaps matches TRBD1 (5 bases). Trimming took 7 bases from V and 4 from J, leaving 10 bases between them. The CDR3 sequence is 12 residues long. Germline V lookup: CDR1 LNHDA, CDR2 SQIVND (reference sequence). In DNA, the CDR3 is TGTGCCAGTAAAAGGGACGGCTATGGCTACACCTTC. It encodes CASKRDGYGYTF. Complete variable domain (other parts from reference TRBV19 and TRBJ1-2): DGGITQSPKYLFRKEGQNVTLSCEQNLNHDAMYWYRQDPGQGLRLIYYSQIVNDFQKGDIAEGYSVSREKKESFPLTVTSAQKNPTAFYLCASKRDGYGYTFGSGTRLTVV.

V gene TRBV7-8 combines with J gene TRBJ2-3; 9 bases map to TRBD2. Germline-derived CDR1 and CDR2 are SGHVS and FQNEAQ. J gave up 4 bases and V 2 bases, and 7 bases lay outside the gene matches. The length of the CDR3 is 16 residues. The CDR3 bases are TGTGCCAGCAGCTTATCCCTAGCGGGGTTCGCAGATACGCAGTATTTT. This gives the protein CASSLSLAGFADTQYF. Full variable domain (remainder filled in from reference TRBV7-8 and TRBJ2-3): GAGVSQSPRYKVAKRGQDVALRCDPISGHVSLFWYQQALGQGPEFLTYFQNEAQLDKSGLPSDRFFAERPEGSVSTLKIQRTQQEDSAVYLCASSLSLAGFADTQYFGPGTRLTVL.

This chain uses TRBV5-1 with TRBJ1-1; D gene uncertain. Looked up from germline, CDR1 is SGHRS and CDR2 is YFSETQ. CDR3 length equals 16 residues. Trimming took 1 base from V and 1 from J, leaving 14 bases between them. The CDR3 nucleotides are TGCGCCAGCAGCTTGAAGCAAGCAGCCCCGAACACTGAAGCTTTCTTT. Its protein product is CASSLKQAAPNTEAFF.

The chain uses TRBV29-1 and TRBJ2-1, with D tentatively TRBD1 (6 bases). Germline CDR1 and CDR2: SQVTM and ANQGSEA. The germline V and J ends were trimmed by 2 bases and 3 bases, with 8 bases remaining between them. CDR3 length: 13 amino acids. In DNA form, the CDR3 reads TGCAGCGTTGAATGGACAGACTACAATGAGCAGTTCTTC. Protein: CSVEWTDYNEQFF.

The chain has TRBV2 and TRBJ2-3, with 12 bases that match TRBD2. CDR3 length: 15 residues. CDR1 is SNHLY, CDR2 FYNNEI, per germline. Losses at the gene ends were 5 bases for V and 1 base for J; bases not matched to a gene: 1. CDR3 in amino acids: CASSRTSGGTDTQYF. The DNA for the CDR3 is TGTGCCAGCAGTAGGACTAGCGGGGGCACAGATACGCAGTATTTT. Looking up the rest from reference TRBV2 and TRBJ2-3 gives the full variable domain: EPEVTQTPSHQVTQMGQEVILRCVPISNHLYFYWYRQILGQKVEFLVSFYNNEISEKSEIFDDQFSVERPDGSNFTLKIRSTKLEDSAMYFCASSRTSGGTDTQYFGPGTRLTVL.